Listed below are T cell receptor beta chains from one sample, sequenced in a study of cytomegalovirus exposure and HLA in healthy donors. The protocol was immunoSEQ multiplex PCR, while the TCRdb copy is restricted to in-frame clones and leaves out a portion. The sample has about 120,000 clones, about 80% seen once; the top ten hold around 0.92%. The sample taken for sequencing was PBMCs. Every receptor here comes from a human donor in good health. Both conserved end residues are part of each CDR3. D genes are given only for firm matches. Size is stated for part of the rows, as once, few or many counts, or as a class when the clone is expanded.

>TRBD2|TRBV5-1|TRBJ2-1|.
TGCGCCAGCAGCGGAAAAGCGGGGGGGGCTGAAAATGAGCAGTTCTTC
CASSGKAGGAENEQFF
>TRBD1|TRBV27|TRBJ2-7|.
TGTGCCAGCAATGACAGGGGCCCATCCTACGAGCAGTACTTC
CASNDRGPSYEQYF
>TRBD2|TRBV11-2|TRBJ2-1|.
TGTGCCACCTGGTCGGGGCGGGGGGGCCTGATTGAGCAGTTCTTC
CATWSGRGGLIEQFF
>.|TRBV5-1|TRBJ1-2|few
TGCGCCAGCAGCTTGGAACAGGTCCCAGTGGGCTACACCTTC
CASSLEQVPVGYTF
>.|TRBV11-2|TRBJ1-1|.
TGTGCCAGCAGCCCCCTTGGAGGAGTGAGCACTGAAGCTTTCTTT
CASSPLGGVSTEAFF
>.|TRBV14|TRBJ2-7|.
TGTGCCAGCAGCCTTGCAGGTATCGAGCAGTACTTC
CASSLAGIEQYF
>TRBD2|TRBV25-1|TRBJ2-1|.
TGTGCCAGCAGTGTGGGACTAGCGGGGGGGCCCTACAATGAGCAGTTCTTC
CASSVGLAGGPYNEQFF
>TRBD2|TRBV28|TRBJ2-7|.
TGTGCCAGCATTAAACTAGCGGGGGTCTACGAGCAGTACTTC
CASIKLAGVYEQYF
>.|TRBV2|TRBJ2-1|.
TGTGCCAGCATGGACACTATCTCCTACAATGAGCAGTTCTTC
CASMDTISYNEQFF
>.|TRBV2|TRBJ1-1|few
TGTGCCAGCAAGAGCGACGGAGGCACTGAAGCTTTCTTT
CASKSDGGTEAFF
>TRBD1|TRBV5-6|TRBJ1-5|few
TGTGCCAGCAGCTTGTTACAGGGGAACAATCAGCCCCAGCATTTT
CASSLLQGNNQPQHF
>.|TRBV5-1|TRBJ1-1|few
TGCGCCAGCAGCCGGGAGGGGGGCGGCACTGAAGCTTTCTTT
CASSREGGGTEAFF
>.|TRBV9|TRBJ1-4|.
TGTGCCAGCAGCGTTAGTTGGAGCACTAATGAAAAACTGTTTTTT
CASSVSWSTNEKLFF
>TRBD1|TRBV5-3|TRBJ1-2|once
TGTGCCAGAAGCCTCAACCGGGACAGCCCTCCTGGCTACACCTTC
CARSLNRDSPPGYTF
>.|TRBV7-9|TRBJ2-3|.
TGTGCCAGCAGCTGGGACTGGCGCACAGATACGCAGTATTTT
CASSWDWRTDTQYF
>.|TRBV5-1|TRBJ1-1|.
TGCGCCAGCGGGGTTACAGGGAGGGGCACTGAAGCTTTCTTT
CASGVTGRGTEAFF
>.|TRBV6-5|TRBJ2-5|once
TGTGCCAGCAGTTACGACGGGGGTGAAGAGACCCAGTACTTC
CASSYDGGEETQYF
>.|TRBV2|TRBJ1-1|.
TGTGCCAGCAGTGGGCAGGTCCCTGCCACTGAAGCTTTCTTT
CASSGQVPATEAFF
>.|TRBV7-9|TRBJ1-1|.
TGTGCCAGCAGCATATCTACAGGGTACACTGAAGCTTTCTTT
CASSISTGYTEAFF
>TRBD2|TRBV6-1|TRBJ2-7|.
TGTGCCAGCAAGACCGGGACTAGCGGGGGGTCCGAGCAGTACTTC
CASKTGTSGGSEQYF
>TRBD1|TRBV7-9|TRBJ2-7|.
TGTGCCGGCTCGGGACAGGGAAACGAGCAGTACTTC
CAGSGQGNEQYF
>.|TRBV5-1|TRBJ1-1|few
TGCGCCAGCAGCCCGGGAGGGGCGGACACTGAAGCTTTCTTT
CASSPGGADTEAFF
>.|TRBV5-1|TRBJ1-3|.
TGCGCCAGCAGCACGGACGGGAGCTCTGGAAACACCATATATTTT
CASSTDGSSGNTIYF
>.|TRBV7-8|TRBJ2-7|once
TGTGCCAGCAGCTCCCGCCCTAACCACTACGAGCAGTACTTC
CASSSRPNHYEQYF
>TRBD1|TRBV5-1|TRBJ1-2|.
TGCGCCAGCAGCCCGGGACAGGAATACTATGGCTACACCTTC
CASSPGQEYYGYTF
>.|TRBV9|TRBJ2-2|.
TGTGCCAGCAGCGCATCTGGAAGGGGGGGCGGGGAGCTGTTTTTT
CASSASGRGGGELFF
>TRBD1|TRBV5-6|TRBJ2-7|once
TGTGCCAGCAGCTGGGGGACAGGGGGCGACGAGCAGTACTTC
CASSWGTGGDEQYF
>TRBD1|TRBV7-9|TRBJ1-1|.
TGTGCCAGCAGCCTGCAGAGGGGGCCGAACACTGAAGCTTTCTTT
CASSLQRGPNTEAFF
>.|TRBV6-5|TRBJ2-6|few
TGTGCCAGCAGTTACTCGTCTGGAGGCGTCCTGACTTTC
CASSYSSGGVLTF
>.|TRBV7-3|TRBJ2-1|once
TGTGCCAGCAGCTTAGTGGGGGGTGAGCAGTTCTTC
CASSLVGGEQFF
>.|TRBV5-4|TRBJ2-2|.
TGTGCCAGCAGCTTATTCGGGAACACCGGGGAGCTGTTTTTT
CASSLFGNTGELFF
>.|TRBV10-3|TRBJ1-4|.
TGTGCCATCAGTGAGCGGGCAACAGGGAGTAATGAAAAACTGTTTTTT
CAISERATGSNEKLFF
>.|TRBV5-6|TRBJ1-1|many
TGTGCCAGCAGCTTGGGCCAGGTGAACACTGAAGCTTTCTTT
CASSLGQVNTEAFF
>TRBD2|TRBV4-2|TRBJ2-5|.
TGTGCCAGCAGCCAAGAGGTCGCCGGGGGGGAGACCCAGTACTTC
CASSQEVAGGETQYF
>.|TRBV27|TRBJ2-7|.
TGTGCCAGCAGTTTATCGGGGACAACCTACGAGCAGTACTTC
CASSLSGTTYEQYF
>TRBD2|TRBV5-1|TRBJ2-1|.
TGCGCCAGCAGCTTCCTCTCGACGGGGGGGCGCGGGGGTGAGCAGTTCTTC
CASSFLSTGGRGGEQFF
>.|TRBV5-1|TRBJ1-3|few
TGCGCCAGCAGCTTGGGAGTCTCTGGAAACACCATATATTTT
CASSLGVSGNTIYF
>.|TRBV5-1|TRBJ1-4|.
TGCGCCAGCAGCACACAGGGAGATAATGAAAAACTGTTTTTT
CASSTQGDNEKLFF
>.|TRBV2|TRBJ1-5|.
TGTGCCAGCAGTGAAGCAGGGGTCGGCAATCAGCCCCAGCATTTT
CASSEAGVGNQPQHF
>.|TRBV11-2|TRBJ1-2|.
TGTGCCAGCAGCCCACAGCCTTATGGCTACACCTTC
CASSPQPYGYTF
>TRBD1|TRBV19|TRBJ1-5|.
TGTGCCAGTAGGGGGACAGTTTATAGCAATCAGCCCCAGCATTTT
CASRGTVYSNQPQHF
>.|TRBV28|TRBJ1-5|.
TGTGCCAGCAGGTGGGGTTTTTTGAGGGCGGAGGGTAGTTATCAGCCCCAGCATTTT
CASRWGFLRAEGSYQPQHF
>.|TRBV5-4|TRBJ2-3|.
TGTGCCAGCAGCTGGGTAGTGCGGGCAGATACGCAGTATTTT
CASSWVVRADTQYF
>.|TRBV16|TRBJ1-4|.
TGTGCCAGCAGCCACCCCCCCCCAGGGAATGAAAAACTGTTTTTT
CASSHPPPGNEKLFF
>TRBD1|TRBV5-1|TRBJ2-3|.
TGCGCCAGCAGCCCCCGGACAGGGAGTATCAGCACAGATACGCAGTATTTT
CASSPRTGSISTDTQYF
>TRBD1|TRBV27|TRBJ1-3|.
TGTGCCAGCAGCTCAGGGGGCGGTGGAAACACCATATATTTT
CASSSGGGGNTIYF
>TRBD1|TRBV28|TRBJ2-7|.
TGTGCCAGCAGTTCCCCCTCCCGGACAGGGTACGCCTACGAGCAGTACTTC
CASSSPSRTGYAYEQYF
>TRBD2|TRBV19|TRBJ2-7|.
TGTGCCAGTGCCGCTCGGCGGGGGGTTGAGCAGTACTTC
CASAARRGVEQYF
>TRBD1|TRBV2|TRBJ1-1|.
TGTGCCAGCAGTGAGCTTGGTACGGGACAGGCGAACACTGAAGCTTTCTTT
CASSELGTGQANTEAFF
>.|TRBV28|TRBJ1-2|once
TGCGCCACGGGGTTGGGGGGTCCGCTGTATTCCACCTTC
CATGLGGPLYSTF
>.|TRBV7-9|TRBJ1-5|.
TGTGCCAGCAGTCCTTCGAGGGGGGGTAATCAGCCCCAGCATTTT
CASSPSRGGNQPQHF
>.|TRBV7-9|TRBJ1-1|few
TGTGCCAGCACCACCGCGCCCTTCGAAGCTTTCTTT
CASTTAPFEAFF
>.|TRBV11-2|TRBJ2-7|few
TGTGCCAGCAGCTTAGTCCCAGACAACTCCTACGAGCAGTACTTC
CASSLVPDNSYEQYF
>TRBD1|TRBV7-2|TRBJ1-6|.
TGTGCCAGCAGCTTAAGACAGGGGAATAATTCACCCCTCCACTTT
CASSLRQGNNSPLHF
>.|TRBV4-1|TRBJ2-7|few
TGCGCCAGCAGCCAAGAAAACCCGGGGAGCTCCTACGAGCAGTACTTC
CASSQENPGSSYEQYF
>.|TRBV19|TRBJ1-2|.
TGTGCCAGTAGTATAGATTCCGAAAGGGGCGCAACTGCGGGCTACACCTTC
CASSIDSERGATAGYTF
>.|TRBV4-2|TRBJ1-6|.
TGTGCCAGCAGCCAAGCGGCAGGGAGGGATAATTCACCCCTCCACTTT
CASSQAAGRDNSPLHF
>.|TRBV4-1|TRBJ2-7|.
TGCGCCAGCAGCCAAGATCCAGGGTCAACCTACGAGCAGTACTTC
CASSQDPGSTYEQYF
>.|TRBV5-1|TRBJ2-4|.
TGCGCCAGCAGCGGAGGACCCGAGAGGAGCATTCAGTACTTC
CASSGGPERSIQYF